This TCR beta chain stems from a study of CD8 T cells in ankylosing spondylitis. This clonotype was counted at least ten times. The antigen remains undetermined. Germline loops: CDR1 MNHEY, CDR2 SVGEGT. CDR3 length equals 13 residues. V was cut by 0 bases and J by 5 bases, with 5 bases left in between. General study points: As reported, disease-linked clones showed significant enrichment in matched ankylosing spondylitis synovial fluid. Those disease-linked clones were CD8+; they were also relatively rare in peripheral blood. Previous work reported some of these motif variants in the synovial fluid and blood of reactive arthritis. What seemed typical of ankylosing spondylitis blood was a TCR beta motif built from several highly homologous variants.

Quantitative molecular-barcoded 5'-RACE generated the TCR beta libraries. Via MiXCR, TCRdb re-called the 5' RACE reads, giving one row per CDR3 protein. The sample holds 500,000 or so distinct CDR3 sequences, approximately 5% seen once. The gene calls are TRBV6-2 or TRBV6-3 and TRBJ2-1; D uncertain. The sequenced sample was blood, either unsorted or a sorted T cell fraction (not recorded which). This TCR was sampled from a male donor with ankylosing spondylitis. The CDR3 nucleotides are TGTGCCAGCAGTTACTCCTGGAACAATGAGCAGTTCTTC. Translated: CASSYSWNNEQFF.